The 31 T cell receptor beta chains in this list originate from one sample, sequenced in a study of OX40 agonist ivuxolimab in advanced cancers. Profiling relied on immunoSEQ multiplex PCR, and the TCRdb table lists in-frame clones only, not all of them. The data contain 89,000 or so clones, around 90% of them singletons. The source material was CD4+ or CD8+ T cells sorted from blood, sampled in a trial of the OX40 agonist ivuxolimab. These receptors came from an adult with an advanced solid tumor such as melanoma, head and neck, liver or kidney cancer.

The chain links TRBV5-6 to TRBJ2-1; weak D call: TRBD2 (6 bases). Between the trimmed V and J ends, which lost 2 bases and 13 bases, there was a span of 10 bases. Germline lookup yields CDR1 SGHDT and CDR2 YYEEEE. The CDR3 has 11 amino acids. CDR3 loop: CASSFAGSQFF. CDR3 DNA sequence: TGTGCCAGCAGCTTTGCGGGAAGTCAGTTCTTC.

The chain joins TRBV4-3 to TRBJ2-5; TRBD1 matches at 7 bases. The V gene end was trimmed by 4 bases and the J gene end by 3 bases; junction bases not matched to a gene: 2. Germline V CDR1 and CDR2: LGHNA, YSLEER. The CDR3 loop spans 13 amino acids. This chain's CDR3 is CASSLDREETQYF. For the CDR3, the DNA is TGCGCCAGCAGCCTCGACAGGGAAGAGACCCAGTACTTC.

This clone has just a few counts. The rearrangement links TRBV15 to TRBJ1-1; possible D gene TRBD1, 5 bases. The V gene's germline CDR1 is LNHNV and CDR2 YYDKDF (reference sequence). Trimming shortened V by 5 bases and J by 5 bases, and 12 bases separated the two germline ends. CDR3 size: 13 residues. The DNA for the CDR3 is TGTGCCACCAGCTACCAGGAGGGGACTGAAGCTTTCTTT. It codes for CATSYQEGTEAFF. Variable domain in full (rest from reference TRBV15 and TRBJ1-1): DAMVIQNPRYQVTQFGKPVTLSCSQTLNHNVMYWYQQKSSQAPKLLFHYYDKDFNNEADTPDNFQSRRPNTSFCFLDIRSPGLGDTAMYLCATSYQEGTEAFFGQGTRLTVV.

The chain combines TRBV19 with TRBJ2-4, with a possible D match to TRBD2 (6 bases). This CDR3 has 14 amino acids. Germline-derived CDR1 and CDR2 are LNHDA and SQIVND (reference sequence). Trimming took off 3 bases at V and 6 bases at J, with 12 bases between the two ends. For the CDR3, the DNA is TGTGCCAGTAGTATTCGGGGGTTTGGAAACATTCAGTACTTC. It is translated as CASSIRGFGNIQYF. The full variable domain, its missing parts supplied by reference TRBV19 and TRBJ2-4, is DGGITQSPKYLFRKEGQNVTLSCEQNLNHDAMYWYRQDPGQGLRLIYYSQIVNDFQKGDIAEGYSVSREKKESFPLTVTSAQKNPTAFYLCASSIRGFGNIQYFGAGTRLSVL.

About this clone: Other nucleotide sequences in the sample specify the same CDR3. V gene TRBV5-6 combines with J gene TRBJ2-2, with unresolved D. V was trimmed by 4 bases and J by 2 bases, leaving 3 bases between them. The V gene's germline CDR1 is SGHDT and CDR2 YYEEEE. This CDR3 spans 12 amino acids. The CDR3 protein is CASSLNTGELFF. CDR3 DNA: TGTGCCAGCAGCCTAAACACCGGGGAGCTGTTTTTT.

This chain connects TRBV30 to TRBJ1-5; TRBD1 is a possible D gene (5 bases). The CDR3 has 14 amino acids. Germline loops: CDR1 GTSNPN, CDR2 SVGIG (reference sequence). V dropped 6 bases and J dropped 0 bases, with 12 bases sitting between them. The CDR3 DNA follows: TGTGCCTGCGGGGCGGAGAATAGCAATCAGCCCCAGCATTTT. This codes for CACGAENSNQPQHF.

The chain carries TRBV30 and TRBJ2-7; D tentatively fits TRBD1 or TRBD2 (6 bases each). V gave up 2 bases and J gave up 2 bases, with 19 bases separating them. Germline values: CDR1 GTSNPN, CDR2 SVGIG (reference sequence). The CDR3 totals 16 residues. The CDR3 is CAWSWGALDRAYEQYF. DNA of the CDR3: TGTGCCTGGAGTTGGGGGGCGCTCGACAGAGCCTACGAGCAGTACTTC.

The chain has TRBV2 and TRBJ2-3; maybe TRBD1 (5 bases). The germline V gene encodes CDR1 SNHLY and CDR2 FYNNEI. The CDR3 covers 12 residues. V lost 6 bases and J 6 bases, leaving 10 bases between the germline ends. This chain's CDR3 is CASRAGYDTQYF. As DNA, the CDR3 is TGTGCCAGCAGGGCAGGGTACGATACGCAGTATTTT.

This clone turned up a few times. The genes are TRBV9 and TRBJ1-1; D remains ambiguous. Trimming took 3 bases from V and 2 from J, leaving 11 bases between them. The CDR3 runs 14 residues. Germline CDR1 SGDLS, CDR2 YYNGEE. CDR3 sequence: CASSGHLINTEAFF. The CDR3 DNA sequence: TGTGCCAGCAGCGGCCACTTGATAAACACTGAAGCTTTCTTT.

The chain joins TRBV7-2 to TRBJ1-5; 10 nucleotides align to TRBD1. The CDR3 runs to 14 residues. CDR1 is SGHTA, CDR2 FQGNSA, per germline. J was trimmed by 6 bases and V by 5 bases; bases with no gene match: 4. The CDR3 bases are TGTGCCAGCAGCCCCCGGGACAGGGGTCAGCCCCAGCATTTT. Protein sequence: CASSPRDRGQPQHF.

V gene TRBV21-1 combines with J gene TRBJ2-3; no DNA check was done on the table's D call, TRBD2. TRBV21-1 is marked as a pseudogene. This CDR3 is 18 amino acids long. CDR3 region: CASSTQGGSGGNTDTQYF. The CDR3 DNA is TGTGCCAGCAGCACCCAGGGAGGAAGCGGGGGAAACACAGATACGCAGTATTTT.

The V gene is TRBV2, the J gene TRBJ2-3; unclear D gene. The CDR3 is made up of 14 amino acids. V was trimmed by 4 bases and J by 1 base, leaving 9 bases between them. CDR1 SNHLY and CDR2 FYNNEI come from the germline V gene. CDR3 amino acids: CASSGTEGTDTQYF. The CDR3 DNA reads as TGTGCCAGCAGTGGAACCGAAGGCACAGATACGCAGTATTTT.

The chain uses TRBV28 and TRBJ2-7; D unclear. CDR3 length: 14 residues. V was cut by 7 bases and J by 2 bases, with 15 bases left in between. The V gene's germline CDR1 is MDHEN and CDR2 SYDVKM. The CDR3 DNA reads as TGTGCCAGCAAGCCCTCGGATGTCGCCTACGAGCAGTACTTC. Protein sequence: CASKPSDVAYEQYF.

This clone was found once. The chain's CDR3 is CASAMGLLVGGEQFF. The CDR3 coding sequence is TGTGCCAGCGCCATGGGACTACTGGTAGGGGGTGAGCAGTTCTTC. The V call is TRBV13, the J call TRBJ2-1; D is possibly TRBD2 (7 bases). The CDR3 totals 15 residues. Between the trimmed V and J ends, which lost 8 bases and 9 bases, there was a span of 23 bases. Germline V gene data show CDR1 as PRHDT and CDR2 as FYEKMQ (reference sequence).

The rearrangement joins TRBV21-1 to TRBJ1-2; TRBD1, as called in the table, went unchecked against the DNA. TRBV21-1 is tagged as a pseudogene. The CDR3 is made up of 13 amino acids. Here the CDR3 reads CASSKADRVGYTF. CDR3 nucleotides: TGTGCCAGCAGCAAAGCGGACAGGGTGGGCTACACCTTC.

This sequence joins TRBV30 and TRBJ2-3; D is undetermined. The germline V gene encodes CDR1 GTSNPN and CDR2 SVGIG (reference sequence). There are 14 residues in the CDR3. Trimming took 2 bases from V and 2 from J, leaving 11 bases between them. The CDR3 nucleotides read TGTGCCTGGAGTAAGGTGGGATACACAGATACGCAGTATTTT. Its protein is CAWSKVGYTDTQYF. The variable domain in full, with the rest retrieved from reference TRBV30 and TRBJ2-3, is SQTIHQWPATLVQPVGSPLSLECTVEGTSNPNLYWYRQAAGRGLQLLFYSVGIGQISSEVPQNLSASRPQDRQFILSSKKLLLSDSGFYLCAWSKVGYTDTQYFGPGTRLTVL.

The chain employs TRBV6-5 and TRBJ1-2; 7 bases fit TRBD1. The germline gives CDR1 MNHEY, CDR2 SVGAGI. The CDR3 consists of 15 residues. The ends lost 6 bases at V and 6 bases at J; junction bases unmatched: 13. This chain's CDR3 is CASSYDRVPRHGYTF. CDR3 coding DNA: TGTGCCAGCAGCTACGACAGGGTACCCCGTCATGGCTACACCTTC.

The rearrangement uses TRBV2 and TRBJ2-1; D perhaps matches TRBD2 (5 bases). The CDR3 totals 16 residues. Germline-derived CDR1 and CDR2 are SNHLY and FYNNEI. V gave up 3 bases and J gave up 0 bases, with 12 bases separating them. CDR3 residues: CASSEAGESSYNEQFF. The DNA of the CDR3 is TGTGCCAGCAGTGAGGCCGGGGAAAGCTCCTACAATGAGCAGTTCTTC.

The chain links TRBV30 to TRBJ1-1; 7 bases are a match to TRBD1. Germline V lookup: CDR1 GTSNPN, CDR2 SVGIG (reference sequence). The CDR3 has 14 residues. V shed 4 bases and J 5 bases; nucleotides not matched to a gene: 10. The CDR3 coding sequence is TGTGCCTGGACAGGGGGTTTTGTTCGAACTGAAGCTTTCTTT. It specifies CAWTGGFVRTEAFF.

This sequence joins TRBV30 and TRBJ1-5; tentatively, D is TRBD1 (6 bases). The CDR3 runs 13 residues. Per germline, CDR1 GTSNPN and CDR2 SVGIG (reference sequence). With 2 bases removed from V and 1 base from J, the gap between germline ends came to 6 bases. The CDR3 DNA reads as TGTGCCTGGAGTACAGGGAGCAATCAGCCCCAGCATTTT. This translates into CAWSTGSNQPQHF.

The gene calls are TRBV13 and TRBJ2-1; D not resolved. The CDR3 runs to 15 residues. V shed 5 bases and J shed 0 bases, with 11 bases lying between them. Germline CDR1 and CDR2: PRHDT and FYEKMQ (reference sequence). The CDR3 DNA reads as TGTGCCAGCAGCGAACACGGTTCCTCCTACAATGAGCAGTTCTTC. Its translation: CASSEHGSSYNEQFF.

In DNA form, the CDR3 reads TGTGCCAGCAGCGTAGACAGTTTCTCTGGAAACACCATATATTTT. This sequence encodes CASSVDSFSGNTIYF. The chain is built from TRBV7-6 and TRBJ1-3; D may be TRBD1 (5 bases). The CDR3 has 15 amino acids. Germline CDR1 reads SGHVS; CDR2 reads FNYEAQ. Trimming removed 5 bases at V and 0 bases at J, with 11 bases between.

The chain carries TRBV29-1 and TRBJ2-6; D is undetermined. The CDR3 is 14 amino acids. V was shortened by 3 bases and J by 0 bases, with 6 bases between the two germline ends. CDR1 and CDR2 from the germline V gene are SQVTM and ANQGSEA. The CDR3 here is CSVDGSSGANVLTF. The CDR3 region has the DNA TGCAGCGTTGATGGTTCCTCTGGGGCCAACGTCCTGACTTTC.

The chain employs TRBV9 and TRBJ2-1, with D perhaps matching TRBD1 (6 bases). Trimming shortened V by 4 bases and J by 6 bases, and 17 bases separated the two germline ends. This CDR3 comprises 15 residues. Per germline, CDR1 SGDLS and CDR2 YYNGEE. The CDR3 reads CASSLGSWDINEQFF. The CDR3 DNA follows: TGTGCCAGCAGCCTAGGGTCTTGGGACATCAATGAGCAGTTCTTC. Combining the CDR3 with reference TRBV9 and TRBJ2-1 gives the whole variable domain DSGVTQTPKHLITATGQRVTLRCSPRSGDLSVYWYQQSLDQGLQFLIQYYNGEERAKGNILERFSAQQFPDLHSELNLSSLELGDSALYFCASSLGSWDINEQFFGPGTRLTVL.

The chain is built from TRBV28 and TRBJ1-1, with D uncertain. The CDR3 is made up of 17 amino acids. V was clipped by 4 bases and J by 3 bases, with 21 bases between them. Germline CDR1 is MDHEN and CDR2 is SYDVKM. Written as DNA, the CDR3 is TGTGCCAGCAGTTCATCAACAGCTTCGGCGGGTCACACTGAAGCTTTCTTT. Its translation is CASSSSTASAGHTEAFF. Looking up the rest from reference TRBV28 and TRBJ1-1 gives the full variable domain: DVKVTQSSRYLVKRTGEKVFLECVQDMDHENMFWYRQDPGLGLRLIYFSYDVKMKEKGDIPEGYSVSREKKERFSLILESASTNQTSMYLCASSSSTASAGHTEAFFGQGTRLTVV.

The chain is built from TRBV9 and TRBJ2-5, with D hard to call. The germline V gene encodes CDR1 SGDLS and CDR2 YYNGEE. The CDR3 extends over 12 amino acids. The V and J ends lost 0 bases and 4 bases respectively, with 4 bases between them. The chain's CDR3 is CASSVGGETQYF. The CDR3 DNA reads TGTGCCAGCAGCGTAGGTGGAGAGACCCAGTACTTC.

The chain employs TRBV27 and TRBJ2-1, with D possibly TRBD1 on 6 matching bases. With 3 bases removed from V and 3 bases from J, the gap between germline ends came to 6 bases. Germline CDR1 MNHEY, CDR2 SMNVEV (reference sequence). The CDR3 spans 13 residues. CDR3 protein: CASSFRGYNEQFF. The DNA for the CDR3 is TGTGCCAGCAGTTTCAGGGGCTACAATGAGCAGTTCTTC.

The CDR3 coding sequence is TGTGCCAGCAGACTCGGGGGGGATACGCAGTATTTT. Its translation: CASRLGGDTQYF. The rearrangement links TRBV7-3 to TRBJ2-3; TRBD2 matches at 7 bases. The trim removed 6 bases at V and 6 bases at J, leaving 3 bases unmatched. The germline V gene encodes CDR1 SGHTA and CDR2 FQGTGA. CDR3 size: 12 residues. Based on the CDR3 plus reference TRBV7-3 and TRBJ2-3, the full variable domain is GAGVSQTPSNKVTEKGKYVELRCDPISGHTALYWYRQSLGQGPEFLIYFQGTGAADDSGLPNDRFFAVRPEGSVSTLKIQRTERGDSAVYLCASRLGGDTQYFGPGTRLTVL.

The chain recombines TRBV6-5 with TRBJ1-1; the D is unclear. Germline V gene sequence: CDR1 MNHEY, CDR2 SVGAGI. Trimming pared 2 bases from V and 7 bases from J, leaving 14 bases between. The CDR3 is made up of 14 amino acids. As DNA, the CDR3 is TGTGCCAGCAGTTACGGGTACAGCCACAGTGAAGCTTTCTTT. It translates to CASSYGYSHSEAFF.

As regards this clone: The same CDR3 is also encoded by other DNA sequences in this sample. The V call is TRBV28, the J call TRBJ2-3, with unresolved D. The CDR3 length is 13 residues. Between the trimmed V and J ends, which lost 1 base and 2 bases, there was a span of 4 bases. CDR1 MDHEN and CDR2 SYDVKM come from the germline V gene. CDR3 protein: CASSLLSTDTQYF. DNA of the CDR3: TGTGCCAGCAGTTTATTATCCACAGATACGCAGTATTTT.

The rearrangement links TRBV19 to TRBJ1-5, with unresolved D. CDR1 is LNHDA, CDR2 SQIVND, per germline (reference sequence). This CDR3 spans 16 amino acids. V gave up 2 bases and J gave up 0 bases, with 11 bases separating them. CDR3 nucleotide sequence: TGTGCCAGTAGTATAACGGGAGGCTATAGCAATCAGCCCCAGCATTTT. Its protein product is CASSITGGYSNQPQHF. The whole variable domain, remainder taken from reference TRBV19 and TRBJ1-5, is DGGITQSPKYLFRKEGQNVTLSCEQNLNHDAMYWYRQDPGQGLRLIYYSQIVNDFQKGDIAEGYSVSREKKESFPLTVTSAQKNPTAFYLCASSITGGYSNQPQHFGDGTRLSIL.